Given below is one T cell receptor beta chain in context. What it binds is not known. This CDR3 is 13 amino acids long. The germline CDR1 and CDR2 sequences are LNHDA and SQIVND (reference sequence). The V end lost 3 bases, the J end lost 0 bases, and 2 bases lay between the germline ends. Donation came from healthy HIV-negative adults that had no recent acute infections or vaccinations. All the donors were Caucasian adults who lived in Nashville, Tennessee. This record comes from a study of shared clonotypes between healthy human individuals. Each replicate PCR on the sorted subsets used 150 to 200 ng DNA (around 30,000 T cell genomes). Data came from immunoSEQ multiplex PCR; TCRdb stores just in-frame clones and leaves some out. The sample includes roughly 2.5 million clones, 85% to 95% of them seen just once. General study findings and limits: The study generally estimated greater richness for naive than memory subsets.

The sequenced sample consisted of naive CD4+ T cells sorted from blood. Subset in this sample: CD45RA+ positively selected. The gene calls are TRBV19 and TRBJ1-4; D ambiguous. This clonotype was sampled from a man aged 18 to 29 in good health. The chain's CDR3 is CASSITTNEKLFF. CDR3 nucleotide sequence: TGTGCCAGTAGTATTACAACTAATGAAAAACTGTTTTTT.